The clone carrying this T cell receptor (beta chain) has just a few counts. Trimming took off 8 bases at V and 0 bases at J, with 8 bases between the two ends. The CDR3 is made up of 13 amino acids. Looked up from germline, CDR1 is MNHEY and CDR2 is SMNVEV (reference sequence). The sample belongs to a study of beta chain features in type 1 diabetes. Every bit of the isolated RNA underwent reverse transcription, so sequencing read expressed TCRB transcripts. The data were produced by immunoSEQ multiplex PCR, yet TCRdb's version contains in-frame clones alone and is incomplete. Of 120,000 to 150,000 clones in the sample, more than 9% are singletons; the top ten hold less than 1.5%.

The sequenced sample was naive CD4+ T cells from blood. The chain has TRBV27 and TRBJ1-5, with D unresolved. This TCR came from a man aged 18-30 years in good health. Here the CDR3 reads CASGYNSNQPQHF. For the CDR3, the DNA is TGTGCCAGCGGTTACAATAGCAATCAGCCCCAGCATTTT.